This TCR beta chain was found in a study of cytotoxic CD8 clonotypes in ibrutinib-treated CLL. The count of this clone is one. This CDR3 contains 15 residues. V dropped 4 bases and J dropped 4; count of bases not matched to a gene: 5. The germline V gene encodes CDR1 SGHTA and CDR2 FQGTGA. Method: immunoSEQ multiplex PCR; TCRdb's copy keeps in-frame clones and lacks some. The sample carries some 310,000 clones, about 80% recorded once. The sequencing used PBMCs, collected before ibrutinib treatment. V is TRBV7-3 and J is TRBJ2-2; 8 bases agree with TRBD2. This clonotype was sampled from a human donor with chronic lymphocytic leukemia. The CDR3 region is CASSSKAGVTGELFF. CDR3 DNA sequence: TGTGCCAGCAGCTCCAAAGCGGGAGTCACCGGGGAGCTGTTTTTT.